The present T cell receptor (beta chain) was sequenced within a study of T cells in localized non-small cell lung cancer. Study-level points and caveats: Longer overall survival accompanied higher blood T cell density. In adjacent lung, a median about 52 of the top 100 tumor clones were found. Exceeding tumor, uninvolved adjacent lung had the highest T cell clonality.

Germline V CDR1 and CDR2: MDHEN, SYDVKM. The CDR3 spans 15 residues. Unmatched junction bases numbered 11, after V lost 8 bases and J lost 5 bases. According to the study, adjacent lung free of atypia was obtained at least 2 cm from the tumor margin. Generated by immunoSEQ multiplex PCR, the TCRdb table keeps only in-frame clones and is missing some. The sample shows over 950 clones, 30% to 40% of them seen only once. This clone was detected only once. Its matching antigen is unknown. This receptor was identified in an older female donor with stage II lung adenocarcinoma. The sample consisted of normal lung tissue next to the tumor, taken before any cancer treatment. This chain joins TRBV28 and TRBJ2-5, with 10 nucleotides matching TRBD1. CDR3 protein: CASRSLTGGAETQYF. The CDR3 nucleotides are TGTGCCAGCCGCTCCCTGACAGGGGGCGCGGAGACCCAGTACTTC.